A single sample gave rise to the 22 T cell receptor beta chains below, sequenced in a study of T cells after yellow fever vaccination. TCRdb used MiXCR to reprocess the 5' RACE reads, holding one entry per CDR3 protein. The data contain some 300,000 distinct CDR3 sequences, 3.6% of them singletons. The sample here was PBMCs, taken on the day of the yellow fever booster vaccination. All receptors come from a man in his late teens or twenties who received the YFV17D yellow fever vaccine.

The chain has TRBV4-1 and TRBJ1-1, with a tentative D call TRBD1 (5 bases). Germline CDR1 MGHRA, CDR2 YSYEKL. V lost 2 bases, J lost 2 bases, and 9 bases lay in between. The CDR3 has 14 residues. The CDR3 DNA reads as TGCGCCAGCAGCCAACGCAGGGCTAACACTGAAGCTTTCTTT. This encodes CASSQRRANTEAFF.

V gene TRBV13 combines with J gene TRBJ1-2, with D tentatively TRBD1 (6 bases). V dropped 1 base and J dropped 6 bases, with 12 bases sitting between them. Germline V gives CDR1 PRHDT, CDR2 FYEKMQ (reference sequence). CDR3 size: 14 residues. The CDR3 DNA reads TGTGCCAGCAGCTTAGCGGGGGCCCTTCATGGCTACACCTTC. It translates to CASSLAGALHGYTF.

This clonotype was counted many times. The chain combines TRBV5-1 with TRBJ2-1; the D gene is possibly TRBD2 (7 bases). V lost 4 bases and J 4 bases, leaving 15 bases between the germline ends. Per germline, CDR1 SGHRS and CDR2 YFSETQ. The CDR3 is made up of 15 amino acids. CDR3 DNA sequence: TGCGCCAGCAGCCCGGAGGGGGGGAGATACAATGAGCAGTTCTTC. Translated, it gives CASSPEGGRYNEQFF.

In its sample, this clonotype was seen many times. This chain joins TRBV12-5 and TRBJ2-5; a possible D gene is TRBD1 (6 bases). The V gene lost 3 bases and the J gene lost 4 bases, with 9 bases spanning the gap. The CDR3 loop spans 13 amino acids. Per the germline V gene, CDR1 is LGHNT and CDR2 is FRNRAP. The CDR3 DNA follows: TGTGCTAGTGGTTTTCAGGGGACAGAGACCCAGTACTTC. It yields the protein CASGFQGTETQYF.

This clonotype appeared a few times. In DNA, the CDR3 is TGCAGTGCTAGAGACAGGTTAAGCATGAACACTGAAGCTTTCTTT. It encodes CSARDRLSMNTEAFF. The V and J genes are TRBV20-1 and TRBJ1-1; D gene uncertain. The CDR3 runs to 15 residues. Per germline, CDR1 DFQATT and CDR2 SNEGSKA (reference sequence). Trimming cost V 0 bases and J 0 bases, with 11 bases left between them.

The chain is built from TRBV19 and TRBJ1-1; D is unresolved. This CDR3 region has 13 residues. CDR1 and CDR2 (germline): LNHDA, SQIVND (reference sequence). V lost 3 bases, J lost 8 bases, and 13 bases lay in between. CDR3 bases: TGTGCCAGTAGTATCGTGGGATCGGGGGAAGCTTTCTTT. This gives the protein CASSIVGSGEAFF.

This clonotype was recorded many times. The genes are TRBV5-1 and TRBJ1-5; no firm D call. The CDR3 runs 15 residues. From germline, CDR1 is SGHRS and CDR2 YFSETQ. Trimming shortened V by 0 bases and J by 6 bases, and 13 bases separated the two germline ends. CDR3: CASSLEGGGFQPQHF. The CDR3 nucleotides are TGCGCCAGCAGCTTGGAAGGCGGCGGGTTTCAGCCCCAGCATTTT.

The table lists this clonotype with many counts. DNA of the CDR3: TGTGCCAGCAGCCCCGGCGGGAGTTCGGGATCTTACGAGCAGTACGTC. Its translation is CASSPGGSSGSYEQYV. V and J are TRBV7-9 and TRBJ2-7, with 7 bases matching TRBD2. Trimming took 5 bases from V and 4 from J; bases not matched to a gene: 14. The CDR3 loop spans 16 amino acids. From germline, CDR1 is SEHNR and CDR2 FQNEAQ (reference sequence).

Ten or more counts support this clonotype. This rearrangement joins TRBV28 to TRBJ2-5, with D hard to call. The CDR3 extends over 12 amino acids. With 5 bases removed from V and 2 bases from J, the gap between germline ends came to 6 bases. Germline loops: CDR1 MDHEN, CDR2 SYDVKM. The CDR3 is CASSVSQETQYF. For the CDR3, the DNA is TGTGCCAGCAGTGTCAGTCAAGAGACCCAGTACTTC.

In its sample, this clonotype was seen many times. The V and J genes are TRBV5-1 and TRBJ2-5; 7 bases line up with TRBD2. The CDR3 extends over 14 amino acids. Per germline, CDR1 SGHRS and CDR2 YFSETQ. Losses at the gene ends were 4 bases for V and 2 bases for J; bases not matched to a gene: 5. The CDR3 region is CASSRDGRQETQYF. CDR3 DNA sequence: TGCGCCAGCAGCCGGGACGGGAGGCAAGAGACCCAGTACTTC.

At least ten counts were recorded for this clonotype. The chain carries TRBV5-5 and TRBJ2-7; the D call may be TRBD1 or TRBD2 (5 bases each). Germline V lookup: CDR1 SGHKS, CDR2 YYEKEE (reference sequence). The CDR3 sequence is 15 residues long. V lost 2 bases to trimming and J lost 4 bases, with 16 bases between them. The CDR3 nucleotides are TGTGCCAGCAGCTTCTCGCCAGGGAGAAAGTACGAGCAGTACTTC. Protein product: CASSFSPGRKYEQYF.

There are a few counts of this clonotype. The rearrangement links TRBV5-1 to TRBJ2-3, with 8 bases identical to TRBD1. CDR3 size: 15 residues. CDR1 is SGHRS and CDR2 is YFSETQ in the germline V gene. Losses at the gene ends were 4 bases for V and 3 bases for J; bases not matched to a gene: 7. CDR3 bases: TGCGCCAGCAGCCCCAACGGACAGGGAACAGATACGCAGTATTTT. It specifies CASSPNGQGTDTQYF.

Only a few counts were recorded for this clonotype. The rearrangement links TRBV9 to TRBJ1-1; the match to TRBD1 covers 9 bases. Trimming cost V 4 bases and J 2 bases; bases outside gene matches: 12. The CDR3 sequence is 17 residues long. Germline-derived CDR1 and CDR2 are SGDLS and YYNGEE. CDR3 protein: CASSPFELDRGNTEAFF. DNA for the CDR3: TGTGCCAGCAGCCCCTTTGAGTTGGACAGGGGCAACACTGAAGCTTTCTTT. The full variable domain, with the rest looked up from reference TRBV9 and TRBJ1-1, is DSGVTQTPKHLITATGQRVTLRCSPRSGDLSVYWYQQSLDQGLQFLIQYYNGEERAKGNILERFSAQQFPDLHSELNLSSLELGDSALYFCASSPFELDRGNTEAFFGQGTRLTVV.

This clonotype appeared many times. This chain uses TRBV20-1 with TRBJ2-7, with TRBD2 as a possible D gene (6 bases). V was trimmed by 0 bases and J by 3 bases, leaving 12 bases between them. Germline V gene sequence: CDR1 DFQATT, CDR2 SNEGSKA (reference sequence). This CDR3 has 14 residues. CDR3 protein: CSARDEAGSYEQYV. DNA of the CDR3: TGCAGTGCTAGAGATGAGGCGGGGAGCTACGAGCAGTACGTC.

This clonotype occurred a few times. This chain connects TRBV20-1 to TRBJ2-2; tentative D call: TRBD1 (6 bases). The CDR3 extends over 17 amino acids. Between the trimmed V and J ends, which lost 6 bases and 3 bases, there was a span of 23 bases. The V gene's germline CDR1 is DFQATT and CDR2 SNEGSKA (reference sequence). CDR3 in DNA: TGCAGTGCCGCCCTCCTGGGGCCAGGGGTATACACCGGGGAGCTGTTTTTT. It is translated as CSAALLGPGVYTGELFF.

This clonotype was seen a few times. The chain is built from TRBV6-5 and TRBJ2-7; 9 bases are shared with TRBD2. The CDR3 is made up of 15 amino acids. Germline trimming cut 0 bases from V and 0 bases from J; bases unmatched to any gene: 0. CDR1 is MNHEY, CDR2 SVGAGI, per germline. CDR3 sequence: CASSYSAGGSYEQYF. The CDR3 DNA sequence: TGTGCCAGCAGTTACTCAGCGGGGGGCTCCTACGAGCAGTACTTC.

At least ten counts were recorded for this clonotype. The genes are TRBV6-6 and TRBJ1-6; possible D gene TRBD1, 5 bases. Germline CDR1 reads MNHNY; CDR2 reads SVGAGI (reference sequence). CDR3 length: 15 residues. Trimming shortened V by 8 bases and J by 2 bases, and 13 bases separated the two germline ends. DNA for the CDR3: TGTGCCAGCTCCTGGGACCTTCCCTATAATTCACCCCTCCACTTT. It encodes CASSWDLPYNSPLHF.

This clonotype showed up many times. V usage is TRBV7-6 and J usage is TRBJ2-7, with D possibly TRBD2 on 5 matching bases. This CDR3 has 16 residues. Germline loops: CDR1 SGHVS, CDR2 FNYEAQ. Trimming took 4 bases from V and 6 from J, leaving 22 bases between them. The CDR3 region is CASSSLRGSPLGEQYF. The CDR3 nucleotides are TGTGCCAGCAGCTCCCTACGGGGTTCCCCCTTGGGCGAGCAGTACTTC.

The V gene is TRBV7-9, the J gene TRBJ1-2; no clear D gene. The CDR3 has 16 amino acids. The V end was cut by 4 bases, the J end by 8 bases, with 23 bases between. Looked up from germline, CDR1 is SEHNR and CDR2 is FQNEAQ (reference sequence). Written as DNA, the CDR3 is TGTGCCAGCAGCTCCTCAACCAACCTCTACGGGAGGGGCTACACCTTC. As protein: CASSSSTNLYGRGYTF. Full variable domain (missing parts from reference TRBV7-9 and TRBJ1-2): DTGVSQNPRHKITKRGQNVTFRCDPISEHNRLYWYRQTLGQGPEFLTYFQNEAQLEKSRLLSDRFSAERPKGSFSTLEIQRTEQGDSAMYLCASSSSTNLYGRGYTFGSGTRLTVV.

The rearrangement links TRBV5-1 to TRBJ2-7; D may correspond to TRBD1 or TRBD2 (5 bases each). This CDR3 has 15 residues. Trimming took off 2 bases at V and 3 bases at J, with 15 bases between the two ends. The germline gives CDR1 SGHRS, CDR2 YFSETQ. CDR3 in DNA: TGCGCCAGCAGCTTCAGAGTCGAGGGGATCTACGAGCAGTACTTC. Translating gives CASSFRVEGIYEQYF.

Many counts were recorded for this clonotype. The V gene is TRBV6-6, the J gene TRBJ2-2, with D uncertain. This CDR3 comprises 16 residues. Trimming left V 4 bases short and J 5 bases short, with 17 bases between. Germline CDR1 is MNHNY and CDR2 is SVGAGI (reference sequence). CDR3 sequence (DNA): TGTGCCAGCAGTTCAACTCGACCTACATATACCGGGGAGCTGTTTTTT. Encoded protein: CASSSTRPTYTGELFF.

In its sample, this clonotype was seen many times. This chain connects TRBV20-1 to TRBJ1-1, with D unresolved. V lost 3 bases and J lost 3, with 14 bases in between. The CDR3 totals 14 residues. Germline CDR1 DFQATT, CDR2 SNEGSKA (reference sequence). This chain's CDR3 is CSASPVSGDTEAFF. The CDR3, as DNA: TGCAGTGCTAGCCCGGTTTCCGGGGACACTGAAGCTTTCTTT.